The text below deals with one T cell receptor beta chain. Its antigen is not known. This sample was included in a study of T cell repertoires in cytomegalovirus infection. Study overall: In public TCR beta signatures, there were indications of both CMV infection and matching HLA type.

The trim removed 7 bases at V and 4 bases at J, leaving 12 bases unmatched. Germline V gene sequence: CDR1 SEHNR, CDR2 FQNEAQ (reference sequence). The CDR3 loop spans 15 amino acids. TCRdb reprocessed the reads with MiXCR, giving one entry per CDR3 protein. The repertoire consists of 230,000 or so distinct CDR3 sequences, with around 40% occurring once and the leading ten covering around 64%. This clonotype was obtained from a human donor in good health (CMV status not recorded). Some clones in this sample may be carry-over from other donors' samples. The specimen was CD8+ T cells from cultured PBMCs, collected from culture after CMV antigen stimulation. This chain links TRBV7-9 with TRBJ2-5; TRBD2 matches at 7 bases. Here the CDR3 reads CASNSLGTTGETQYF. CDR3 DNA: TGTGCCAGCAACTCTCTAGGGACTACTGGAGAGACCCAGTACTTC.